The 10 T cell receptor beta chains below all came from one sample that was sequenced in a study of blood T cell repertoires in COVID-19. Assay used: immunoSEQ multiplex PCR; TCRdb lists only in-frame clones, some missing. The sample holds about 210,000 clones; roughly 77% are singletons and the top ten take around a tenth. Sequencing input: PBMCs or T cells enriched from blood (not recorded which). The receptors stem from a man aged 35 to 55 who had recovered from COVID-19.

The V and J genes are TRBV19 and TRBJ1-1; 10 nucleotides match TRBD1. Germline CDR1 LNHDA, CDR2 SQIVND (reference sequence). The V segment lost 5 bases and the J segment 5 bases; nucleotides outside the gene matches: 8. The CDR3 has 15 amino acids. Here the CDR3 DNA reads TGTGCCAGTAGTCCTCGACCGGGACAGGGGACTGAAGCTTTCTTT. Translating gives CASSPRPGQGTEAFF.

The rearrangement links TRBV7-9 to TRBJ1-1; D is undetermined. The ends were cut back, 2 bases at V and 10 bases at J, with 8 bases in the middle. The CDR3 sequence is 11 residues long. Germline CDR1 is SEHNR and CDR2 is FQNEAQ (reference sequence). Here the CDR3 reads CASSLPPRAFF. For the CDR3, the DNA is TGTGCCAGCAGCTTACCCCCGAGAGCTTTCTTT.

J is TRBJ2-7 and V is TRBV6-2 or TRBV6-3; no clear D gene. The germline gives CDR1 MNHEY, CDR2 SVGEGT. V lost 5 bases and J 4 bases, leaving 15 bases between the germline ends. CDR3 length: 14 residues. Here the CDR3 DNA reads TGTGCCAGCAGTCCCAGAACGAATCCGTACGAGCAGTACTTC. It is translated as CASSPRTNPYEQYF.

This clone was counted a single time. The DNA for the CDR3 is TGTGCCAGCAGTGAGGGACACTTCTATGGCTACACCTTC. Encoded protein: CASSEGHFYGYTF. V is TRBV6-1 and J is TRBJ1-2, with D tentatively TRBD1 (6 bases). The CDR3 is 13 amino acids. The germline gives CDR1 MNHNS, CDR2 SASEGT. V dropped 3 bases and J dropped 4 bases, with 9 bases sitting between them.

This chain joins TRBV20-1 and TRBJ2-2; 12 bases fit TRBD2. Germline V CDR1 and CDR2: DFQATT, SNEGSKA (reference sequence). V gave up 3 bases and J gave up 8 bases; unmatched junction bases: 1. This CDR3 is 13 amino acids long. As DNA, the CDR3 is TGCAGTGCTAGTGGACTAGCGGGAGGGGAGCTGTTTTTT. Protein sequence: CSASGLAGGELFF.

V usage is TRBV19 and J usage is TRBJ2-7; 8 bases are a match to TRBD2. The germline V gene encodes CDR1 LNHDA and CDR2 SQIVND (reference sequence). This CDR3 is built from 15 residues. V dropped 1 base and J dropped 5; count of bases not matched to a gene: 7. CDR3 region: CASSIGLAGGNEQYF. DNA for the CDR3: TGTGCCAGTAGTATAGGTCTGGCGGGAGGAAACGAGCAGTACTTC. Full variable domain (outside the CDR3, taken from reference TRBV19 and TRBJ2-7): DGGITQSPKYLFRKEGQNVTLSCEQNLNHDAMYWYRQDPGQGLRLIYYSQIVNDFQKGDIAEGYSVSREKKESFPLTVTSAQKNPTAFYLCASSIGLAGGNEQYFGPGTRLTVT.

V and J are TRBV7-9 and TRBJ2-7, with TRBD2 identical over 7 bases. This CDR3 has 15 amino acids. V lost 4 bases to trimming and J lost 5 bases; unmatched junction nucleotides: 11. Germline V gives CDR1 SEHNR, CDR2 FQNEAQ (reference sequence). The CDR3 sequence is CASSYIQAGRNEQYF. The CDR3 DNA reads as TGTGCCAGCAGCTATATCCAAGCGGGGAGAAACGAGCAGTACTTC.

The chain links TRBV6-5 to TRBJ1-2; perhaps TRBD1 as D (6 bases). Germline V CDR1 and CDR2: MNHEY, SVGAGI. V shed 4 bases and J shed 2 bases, with 11 bases lying between them. CDR3 length: 14 residues. The chain's CDR3 is CASSSWTDNYGYTF. The CDR3 nucleotides are TGTGCCAGCAGTTCCTGGACAGACAACTATGGCTACACCTTC.

The J gene is TRBJ1-1, the V gene TRBV7-2, with D possibly matching TRBD1 (5 bases). The CDR3 runs 14 residues. The germline gives CDR1 SGHTA, CDR2 FQGNSA. V lost 1 base, J lost 4 bases, and 10 bases lay in between. The CDR3 bases are TGTGCCAGCAGCTTAGATGCAGGGCCCACTGAAGCTTTCTTT. Encoded protein: CASSLDAGPTEAFF.

This chain links TRBV10-3 with TRBJ1-1; D might be TRBD1 (5 bases). The V gene's germline CDR1 is ENHRY and CDR2 SYGVKD. V was clipped by 8 bases and J by 0 bases, with 16 bases between them. There are 15 residues in the CDR3. CDR3 residues: CAIRGEGRVNTEAFF. The CDR3 bases are TGTGCCATCCGCGGGGAGGGGAGAGTGAACACTGAAGCTTTCTTT.